Included here is one TCR beta chain sequence, with context. The data were taken from a study of T-cell reconstitution after alpha-beta-depleted transplantation in children. It was with unique molecular identifiers that the TCRbeta library was prepared. TCRdb called the PCR reads again in MiXCR, with one record for every CDR3 protein. The sample has about 400,000 distinct CDR3 sequences; roughly 22% are singletons. Germline-derived CDR1 and CDR2 are SGHAT and FQDESV (reference sequence). Losses at the gene ends were 4 bases for V and 2 bases for J; bases not matched to a gene: 14. The CDR3 spans 18 residues.

The receptor comes from a human donor who donated a stem cell graft to a child with acute myeloid leukemia. J is TRBJ2-7 and V is TRBV11-1; TRBD1 agrees at 10 bases. The input for sequencing was PBMCs from the stem cell graft donor, taken from the stem cell graft. CDR3: CASSSLSRDRGSTYEQYF. In nucleotides, the CDR3 is TGTGCCAGCAGCTCGCTAAGCCGGGACAGGGGCAGTACCTACGAGCAGTACTTC.